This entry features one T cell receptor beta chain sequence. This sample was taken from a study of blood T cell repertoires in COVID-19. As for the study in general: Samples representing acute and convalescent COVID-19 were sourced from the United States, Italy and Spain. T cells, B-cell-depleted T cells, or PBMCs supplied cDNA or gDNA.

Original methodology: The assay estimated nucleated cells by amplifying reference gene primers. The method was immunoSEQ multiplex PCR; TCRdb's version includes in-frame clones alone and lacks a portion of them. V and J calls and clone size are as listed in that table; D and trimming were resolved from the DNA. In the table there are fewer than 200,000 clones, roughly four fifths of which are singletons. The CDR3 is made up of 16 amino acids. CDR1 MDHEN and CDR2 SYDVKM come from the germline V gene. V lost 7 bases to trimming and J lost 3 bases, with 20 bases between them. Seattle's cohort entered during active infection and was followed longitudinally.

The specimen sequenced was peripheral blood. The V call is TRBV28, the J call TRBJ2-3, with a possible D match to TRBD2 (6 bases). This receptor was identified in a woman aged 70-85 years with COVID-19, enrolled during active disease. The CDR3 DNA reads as TGTGCCAGCACCACTTCGGAGGCGGGACTGACAGATACGCAGTATTTT. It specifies CASTTSEAGLTDTQYF.